The T cell receptor beta chain under discussion was sequenced for a study of neurological immune-mediated disorders. The study, taken as a whole, reports: No CDR3 amino acid sequences recurred among expanded clones across subjects, suggesting private repertoires in all groups.

This clonotype showed up many times. The antigen remains unidentified. V lost 2 bases and J 6 bases, leaving 13 bases between the germline ends. This CDR3 has 15 residues. TCRdb recomputed calls from the 5' RACE reads with MiXCR, one row per CDR3 protein. The repertoire holds tens of thousands of distinct CDR3 sequences, with roughly 15% as singletons. The specimen sequenced was PBMCs. The chain carries TRBV12-3 or TRBV12-4 and TRBJ2-2; D call uncertain. The receptor's source is a woman aged 50 to 60 with HTLV-1-associated myelopathy (HAM/TSP). The CDR3 here is CASSLSSFMAGELFF. The CDR3 DNA is TGTGCCAGCAGTTTAAGCAGCTTTATGGCCGGGGAGCTGTTTTTT.